These T cell receptor beta chains were read from a single sample in a study of T cell responses to AZD1222 COVID-19 vaccine. Assay: immunoSEQ multiplex PCR; the TCRdb copy retains only in-frame clones and omits some. The sample lists 180,000 or so clones, approximately 90% seen once, with approximately 1.6% in the top ten. Here the sequenced sample was peripheral blood, taken 28 days after the second AZD1222 dose. These receptors all stem from an adult who received the AZD1222 COVID-19 vaccine. The CDR3 runs from the conserved cysteine through the conserved F or W. The D gene is left open where the match is weak. Not every row has a clone size; where given, it reads once, few, many or a size class.

v_call: TRBV29-1; j_call: TRBJ2-3; clone_size: .; cdr3_length: 17; d_call: TRBD1; cdr3_aa: CSVIQRPGQGIFDTQYF; cdr3_nt: TGCAGCGTCATCCAACGGCCAGGACAGGGGATTTTCGATACGCAGTATTTT
v_call: TRBV5-1; j_call: TRBJ1-1; clone_size: .; cdr3_length: 16; d_call: .; cdr3_aa: CASSHSRQGGNTEAFF; cdr3_nt: TGCGCCAGCAGCCACTCCCGGCAGGGAGGAAACACTGAAGCTTTCTTT
v_call: TRBV7-2; j_call: TRBJ1-4; clone_size: .; cdr3_length: 16; d_call: .; cdr3_aa: CASSLDLSRGSWELFF; cdr3_nt: TGTGCCAGCAGCTTAGACCTTAGCCGGGGTTCATGGGAACTGTTTTTT
v_call: TRBV10-3; j_call: TRBJ2-2; clone_size: .; cdr3_length: 17; d_call: TRBD2; cdr3_aa: CAISRLAGGPFPGELFF; cdr3_nt: TGTGCCATCAGCCGACTAGCGGGAGGGCCCTTCCCCGGGGAGCTGTTTTTT
v_call: TRBV3-1/TRBV3-2; j_call: TRBJ1-6; clone_size: .; cdr3_length: 16; d_call: .; cdr3_aa: CASSQPRQWGDSPLHF; cdr3_nt: TGTGCCAGCAGCCAACCTAGACAGTGGGGAGATTCACCCCTCCACTTT
v_call: TRBV10-1; j_call: TRBJ1-1; clone_size: .; cdr3_length: 12; d_call: .; cdr3_aa: CASSERGESAFF; cdr3_nt: TGCGCCAGCAGTGAGAGGGGGGAAAGTGCTTTCTTT
v_call: TRBV19; j_call: TRBJ1-1; clone_size: .; cdr3_length: 17; d_call: TRBD1; cdr3_aa: CASRRNGGQGANTEAFF; cdr3_nt: TGTGCCAGTAGGAGAAACGGGGGACAGGGGGCGAACACTGAAGCTTTCTTT
v_call: TRBV18; j_call: TRBJ1-2; clone_size: .; cdr3_length: 13; d_call: .; cdr3_aa: CASSPRVGYGYTF; cdr3_nt: TGTGCCAGCTCACCCAGGGTAGGGTATGGCTACACCTTC
v_call: TRBV10-1; j_call: TRBJ1-5; clone_size: .; cdr3_length: 13; d_call: .; cdr3_aa: CASSESTNQPQHF; cdr3_nt: TGCGCCAGCAGTGAGTCGACTAACCAGCCCCAGCATTTT
v_call: TRBV11-2; j_call: TRBJ2-5; clone_size: .; cdr3_length: 15; d_call: TRBD1; cdr3_aa: CASSLGDRGQETQYF; cdr3_nt: TGTGCCAGCAGCTTAGGGGACAGGGGTCAAGAGACCCAGTACTTC
v_call: TRBV28; j_call: TRBJ1-2; clone_size: .; cdr3_length: 14; d_call: .; cdr3_aa: CASSGDGVNYGYTF; cdr3_nt: TGTGCCAGCAGCGGTGACGGGGTGAACTATGGCTACACCTTC
v_call: TRBV27; j_call: TRBJ1-2; clone_size: .; cdr3_length: 16; d_call: .; cdr3_aa: CASSLSPLGQREGYTF; cdr3_nt: TGTGCCAGCAGTTTATCCCCCTTGGGCCAAAGGGAGGGCTACACCTTC
v_call: TRBV19; j_call: TRBJ1-5; clone_size: .; cdr3_length: 13; d_call: .; cdr3_aa: CASSIVLDQPQHF; cdr3_nt: TGTGCCAGTAGTATAGTGTTGGATCAGCCCCAGCATTTT
v_call: TRBV5-1; j_call: TRBJ2-5; clone_size: .; cdr3_length: 17; d_call: TRBD1; cdr3_aa: CASSLAPGGTYQETQYF; cdr3_nt: TGCGCCAGCAGCTTGGCCCCAGGGGGCACCTACCAAGAGACCCAGTACTTC
v_call: TRBV29-1; j_call: TRBJ2-7; clone_size: .; cdr3_length: 12; d_call: .; cdr3_aa: CSVDLGWNEQYF; cdr3_nt: TGCAGCGTTGATCTGGGGTGGAACGAGCAGTACTTC
v_call: TRBV7-7; j_call: TRBJ2-7; clone_size: .; cdr3_length: 15; d_call: TRBD2; cdr3_aa: CASSLGLAGNHEQYF; cdr3_nt: TGTGCTAGCAGCTTGGGTCTAGCGGGAAACCACGAGCAGTACTTC
v_call: TRBV12-3/TRBV12-4; j_call: TRBJ1-2; clone_size: .; cdr3_length: 13; d_call: TRBD1; cdr3_aa: CASRATGARGYTF; cdr3_nt: TGTGCCAGCAGAGCGACAGGGGCGCGAGGCTACACCTTC
v_call: TRBV3-1/TRBV3-2; j_call: TRBJ1-1; clone_size: few; cdr3_length: 14; d_call: .; cdr3_aa: CASSRLLSVAEAFF; cdr3_nt: TGTGCCAGCAGCCGACTTCTTTCGGTCGCTGAAGCTTTCTTT
v_call: TRBV18; j_call: TRBJ1-4; clone_size: .; cdr3_length: 16; d_call: TRBD1; cdr3_aa: CASSPGTGGRNEKLFF; cdr3_nt: TGTGCCAGCTCACCCGGGACAGGCGGGAGGAATGAAAAACTGTTTTTT
v_call: TRBV4-2; j_call: TRBJ2-7; clone_size: .; cdr3_length: 13; d_call: .; cdr3_aa: CASSQDLGYEQYF; cdr3_nt: TGTGCCAGCAGCCAAGATTTGGGGTACGAGCAGTACTTC
v_call: TRBV18; j_call: TRBJ2-7; clone_size: .; cdr3_length: 15; d_call: TRBD1; cdr3_aa: CASSPPGTGAYEQYF; cdr3_nt: TGTGCCAGCTCACCCCCCGGGACAGGGGCCTACGAGCAGTACTTC
v_call: TRBV19; j_call: TRBJ1-5; clone_size: .; cdr3_length: 17; d_call: .; cdr3_aa: CASRDRDFTYSNQPQHF; cdr3_nt: TGTGCCAGTAGGGACCGGGACTTTACTTATAGCAATCAGCCCCAGCATTTT
v_call: TRBV7-3; j_call: TRBJ1-1; clone_size: .; cdr3_length: 13; d_call: .; cdr3_aa: CASSYRARTEAFF; cdr3_nt: TGTGCCAGCAGTTACAGGGCCCGCACTGAAGCTTTCTTT
v_call: TRBV19; j_call: TRBJ2-3; clone_size: .; cdr3_length: 15; d_call: .; cdr3_aa: CASTFGVRRTDTQYF; cdr3_nt: TGTGCCAGTACTTTCGGGGTCCGGAGGACAGATACGCAGTATTTT
v_call: TRBV5-4; j_call: TRBJ2-7; clone_size: .; cdr3_length: 15; d_call: .; cdr3_aa: CASSLGGDREGEQYF; cdr3_nt: TGTGCCAGCAGCTTGGGTGGTGACAGGGAGGGCGAGCAGTACTTC
v_call: TRBV7-9; j_call: TRBJ1-3; clone_size: .; cdr3_length: 16; d_call: .; cdr3_aa: CASSLATVDSGNTIYF; cdr3_nt: TGTGCCAGCAGCTTAGCGACGGTAGACTCTGGAAACACCATATATTTT
v_call: TRBV18; j_call: TRBJ1-1; clone_size: .; cdr3_length: 15; d_call: TRBD1; cdr3_aa: CASSLAGQVNTEAFF; cdr3_nt: TGTGCCAGCTCACTTGCGGGACAGGTGAACACTGAAGCTTTCTTT
v_call: TRBV2; j_call: TRBJ1-5; clone_size: .; cdr3_length: 15; d_call: .; cdr3_aa: CASRLDESVNQPQHF; cdr3_nt: TGTGCCAGCAGGCTTGACGAGTCAGTTAATCAGCCCCAGCATTTT
v_call: TRBV13; j_call: TRBJ2-2; clone_size: .; cdr3_length: 15; d_call: .; cdr3_aa: CASSPPGLGTGELFF; cdr3_nt: TGTGCCAGCAGCCCCCCCGGATTGGGAACCGGGGAGCTGTTTTTT
v_call: TRBV3-1/TRBV3-2; j_call: TRBJ1-6; clone_size: .; cdr3_length: 14; d_call: .; cdr3_aa: CASSRRTGNSPLHF; cdr3_nt: TGTGCCAGCAGCCGGAGAACAGGGAATTCACCCCTCCACTTT
v_call: TRBV7-9; j_call: TRBJ2-7; clone_size: .; cdr3_length: 14; d_call: TRBD1; cdr3_aa: CASSRRDRDYEQYF; cdr3_nt: TGTGCCAGCAGCCGGCGGGACAGGGACTACGAGCAGTACTTC
v_call: TRBV6-5; j_call: TRBJ1-3; clone_size: .; cdr3_length: 14; d_call: .; cdr3_aa: CASSYGGSGNTIYF; cdr3_nt: TGTGCCAGCAGTTACGGGGGATCTGGAAACACCATATATTTT
v_call: TRBV5-1; j_call: TRBJ2-1; clone_size: .; cdr3_length: 13; d_call: .; cdr3_aa: CASSDLLALGQFF; cdr3_nt: TGCGCCAGCAGCGACCTCTTGGCCTTAGGGCAGTTCTTC
v_call: TRBV19; j_call: TRBJ1-3; clone_size: once; cdr3_length: 16; d_call: .; cdr3_aa: CASHQRGENSGNTIYF; cdr3_nt: TGTGCCAGTCATCAACGGGGGGAAAACTCTGGAAACACCATATATTTT
v_call: TRBV7-9; j_call: TRBJ2-7; clone_size: .; cdr3_length: 13; d_call: TRBD1; cdr3_aa: CASSSDRSYEQYF; cdr3_nt: TGTGCCAGCAGCTCGGACAGGAGCTACGAGCAGTACTTC
v_call: TRBV4-2; j_call: TRBJ2-7; clone_size: .; cdr3_length: 16; d_call: TRBD2; cdr3_aa: CASSQGVTSGAYEQYF; cdr3_nt: TGTGCCAGCAGCCAAGGGGTAACTAGCGGGGCCTACGAGCAGTACTTC
v_call: TRBV25-1; j_call: TRBJ2-5; clone_size: .; cdr3_length: 16; d_call: TRBD2; cdr3_aa: CASSGASGGYQETQYF; cdr3_nt: TGTGCCAGCAGTGGGGCTAGCGGGGGATACCAAGAGACCCAGTACTTC
v_call: TRBV6-5; j_call: TRBJ1-1; clone_size: .; cdr3_length: 13; d_call: .; cdr3_aa: CASRWSMNTEAFF; cdr3_nt: TGTGCCAGCAGGTGGAGCATGAACACTGAAGCTTTCTTT
v_call: TRBV18; j_call: TRBJ1-1; clone_size: .; cdr3_length: 12; d_call: TRBD1; cdr3_aa: CASSLGTGEAFF; cdr3_nt: TGTGCCAGCTCACTAGGGACAGGCGAAGCTTTCTTT
v_call: TRBV10-2; j_call: TRBJ2-7; clone_size: .; cdr3_length: 15; d_call: .; cdr3_aa: CASSESTSGRYEQYF; cdr3_nt: TGCGCCAGCAGTGAGTCGACCTCCGGGCGCTACGAGCAGTACTTC